This entry lists 16 T cell receptor beta chains sequenced from one sample in a study of patients and donors after allogeneic stem cell transplantation. One entry per CDR3 protein, called by TCRdb with MiXCR from the RT-PCR reads. The table includes about a million distinct CDR3 sequences, approximately 19% detected once. Sample: blood, either unsorted or a sorted T cell fraction (not recorded which). All receptors come from a human donor who was either an allogeneic HSCT recipient or a stem cell or donor lymphocyte infusion donor (not recorded which). It is not recorded whose cells these are; they may come from a transplant donor.

The rearrangement links TRBV12-3 or TRBV12-4 to TRBJ1-2; 10 nucleotides match TRBD1. V lost 4 bases and J lost 5; bases outside the gene matches: 13. This CDR3 spans 17 amino acids. As DNA, the CDR3 is TGTGCCAGCAGTTCGACAGGGGGCCACGCTACTATGTATGGCTACACCTTC. This encodes CASSSTGGHATMYGYTF.

The chain is built from TRBV6-5 and TRBJ2-1, with TRBD2 matching 7 bases. Germline CDR1 and CDR2: MNHEY and SVGAGI. There are 16 residues in the CDR3. V dropped 0 bases and J dropped 5; count of bases not matched to a gene: 7. In DNA, the CDR3 is TGTGCCAGCAGTTACTCGAAAGGCGGGAGCAACAATGAGCAGTTCTTC. This encodes CASSYSKGGSNNEQFF.

This clonotype has more than one count but fewer than ten. V usage is TRBV29-1 and J usage is TRBJ1-2; TRBD1 agrees at 9 bases. The trim removed 7 bases at V and 3 bases at J, leaving 9 bases unmatched. Per the germline V gene, CDR1 is SQVTM and CDR2 is ANQGSEA. This CDR3 comprises 14 residues. The CDR3 nucleotides are TGCAGCGCCGCAGGGACAGGGTTGCACTATGGCTACACCTTC. Encoded protein: CSAAGTGLHYGYTF. Looking up the rest from reference TRBV29-1 and TRBJ1-2 gives the full variable domain: SAVISQKPSRDICQRGTSLTIQCQVDSQVTMMFWYRQQPGQSLTLIATANQGSEATYESGFVIDKFPISRPNLTFSTLTVSNMSPEDSSIYLCSAAGTGLHYGYTFGSGTRLTVV.

This chain joins TRBV20-1 and TRBJ1-4; D unresolved. V was trimmed by 1 base and J by 0 bases, leaving 15 bases between them. Germline assignment: CDR1 DFQATT and CDR2 SNEGSKA (reference sequence). The CDR3 spans 17 residues. The CDR3 sequence is CSARGPSVRATNEKLFF. DNA for the CDR3: TGCAGTGCTAGAGGCCCGAGTGTCCGTGCAACTAATGAAAAACTGTTTTTT.

This clonotype was seen ten or more times. V usage is TRBV12-3 or TRBV12-4 and J usage is TRBJ2-1; 7 nucleotides agree with TRBD2. After removal of 3 bases from V and 7 bases from J, the junction contained 9 bases not matched to a gene. This CDR3 contains 15 residues. The CDR3 spells CASSFGTKRFNEQFF. CDR3 sequence (DNA): TGTGCCAGCAGTTTCGGGACTAAGAGGTTTAATGAGCAGTTCTTC.

This clonotype appeared a few times. This sequence joins TRBV3-1 and TRBJ2-7; 12 nucleotides agree with TRBD2. J gave up 1 base and V 1 base, and 8 bases lay outside the gene matches. Germline CDR1 LGHDT, CDR2 YNNKEL (reference sequence). This CDR3 spans 18 amino acids. The CDR3 bases are TGTGCCAGCAGCCAAGGACCGACTAGCGGGAGAGTTTCCTACGAGCAGTACTTC. Amino acid sequence: CASSQGPTSGRVSYEQYF.

The gene calls are TRBV5-6 and TRBJ1-3, with D unresolved. This CDR3 has 17 residues. The germline V and J ends were trimmed by 2 bases and 0 bases, with 15 bases remaining between them. CDR1 and CDR2 (germline): SGHDT, YYEEEE. The CDR3 protein is CASSFGGGGYSGNTIYF. Written as DNA, the CDR3 is TGTGCCAGCAGCTTTGGTGGTGGCGGTTACTCTGGAAACACCATATATTTT.

The V and J genes are TRBV12-3 or TRBV12-4 and TRBJ1-1; D call uncertain. CDR3 length equals 12 residues. With 6 bases removed from V and 4 bases from J, the gap between germline ends came to 9 bases. The CDR3 sequence is CASSLSPTEAFF. In nucleotides, the CDR3 is TGTGCCAGCAGCCTTTCTCCCACTGAAGCTTTCTTT.

The sample holds a few counts of this clonotype. V and J are TRBV6-1 and TRBJ2-1; D may be TRBD2 (6 bases). Trimming removed 5 bases at V and 12 bases at J, with 17 bases between. There are 13 residues in the CDR3. Germline V gene lookup returns CDR1 MNHNS and CDR2 SASEGT. In DNA form, the CDR3 reads TGTGCCAGCAGTCCCTGGGACTCCGAGGGGCAGTTCTTC. Protein sequence: CASSPWDSEGQFF.

This clonotype occurred a few times. J is TRBJ2-3 and V is TRBV7-9; maybe TRBD2 (5 bases). Germline lookup yields CDR1 SEHNR and CDR2 FQNEAQ (reference sequence). The CDR3 length is 15 residues. The ends were cut back, 8 bases at V and 0 bases at J, with 15 bases in the middle. In DNA, the CDR3 is TGTGCCAGCCATTTTCAGGTAGCGAGCACAGATACGCAGTATTTT. Translation: CASHFQVASTDTQYF.

This clonotype was counted a few times. The rearrangement uses TRBV5-1 and TRBJ2-4, with TRBD1 matching 7 bases. The CDR3 has 15 residues. Trimming cost V 7 bases and J 6 bases; bases outside gene matches: 13. Germline loops: CDR1 SGHRS, CDR2 YFSETQ. The DNA of the CDR3 is TGCGCCAGCTCCGACCACAAGGGGGCTGGAAACATTCAGTACTTC. It encodes CASSDHKGAGNIQYF.

V is TRBV15 and J is TRBJ2-5; TRBD2 agrees at 9 bases. J lost 1 base, V lost 5 bases, and 5 bases had no gene match. Per the germline V gene, CDR1 is LNHNV and CDR2 is YYDKDF (reference sequence). This CDR3 is 15 amino acids long. The DNA of the CDR3 is TGTGCCACCAGCTCCCAGACTAGCGGCCAAGAGACCCAGTACTTC. Translation: CATSSQTSGQETQYF. Supplemented by reference TRBV15 and TRBJ2-5, the full variable domain reads DAMVIQNPRYQVTQFGKPVTLSCSQTLNHNVMYWYQQKSSQAPKLLFHYYDKDFNNEADTPDNFQSRRPNTSFCFLDIRSPGLGDTAMYLCATSSQTSGQETQYFGPGTRLLVL.

This clonotype was seen a few times. V is TRBV12-3 or TRBV12-4 and J is TRBJ2-4; no definite D call. The length of the CDR3 is 15 residues. V gave up 6 bases and J gave up 0 bases, with 12 bases separating them. The CDR3 sequence: CASSLSTLAKNIQYF. The CDR3 DNA reads TGTGCCAGCAGCCTCTCGACCCTAGCCAAAAACATTCAGTACTTC.

This clonotype was counted a few times. The chain recombines TRBV12-3 or TRBV12-4 with TRBJ1-2, with TRBD1 identical over 12 bases. The CDR3 runs 16 residues. After removal of 5 bases from V and 1 base from J, the junction contained 5 bases not matched to a gene. The chain's CDR3 is CASSRRDRGLNYGYTF. The CDR3 nucleotides are TGTGCCAGCAGTCGCCGGGACAGGGGGCTTAACTATGGCTACACCTTC.

There are a few counts of this clonotype. The V call is TRBV7-2, the J call TRBJ1-2; possibly TRBD1 for D (6 bases). With 4 bases removed from V and 8 bases from J, the gap between germline ends came to 17 bases. The germline V gene has CDR1 SGHTA and CDR2 FQGNSA. The CDR3 spans 14 residues. CDR3 nucleotide sequence: TGTGCCAGCAGCTCAGGCGGGGGGCTAGTCGGCTACACCTTC. Translating gives CASSSGGGLVGYTF.

CDR3 sequence reads: CASREPGLATYEQYF. The CDR3, as DNA: TGTGCCAGCAGAGAACCGGGACTAGCGACCTACGAGCAGTACTTC. V usage is TRBV6-1 and J usage is TRBJ2-7; 10 bases align to TRBD2. The CDR3 has 15 amino acids. CDR1 is MNHNS and CDR2 is SASEGT in the germline V gene. The junction had 7 bases not matched to a gene; V was cut back by 6 bases and J by 2 bases.